Below are 8 T cell receptor beta chains sequenced from a single sample in a study of blood T cell repertoires in COVID-19. The assay was immunoSEQ multiplex PCR, and TCRdb's table has in-frame clones only and misses some. The sample records about 33,000 clones, about four fifths being singletons. Sequenced: peripheral blood. The source is an older man with acute or convalescent COVID-19.

This clone was counted a few times. V usage is TRBV19 and J usage is TRBJ1-2; 8 positions match TRBD1. Germline-derived CDR1 and CDR2 are LNHDA and SQIVND (reference sequence). This CDR3 is 14 amino acids long. V was clipped by 3 bases and J by 4 bases; unmatched bases: 4. The CDR3 here is CASSIGGTGYGYTF. CDR3 DNA sequence: TGTGCCAGTAGTATTGGCGGGACAGGCTATGGCTACACCTTC.

The CDR3 region is CASSLGLAGGYEQFF. The CDR3 DNA is TGTGCCAGCAGCCTCGGACTAGCGGGGGGCTATGAGCAGTTCTTC. V and J are TRBV7-3 and TRBJ2-1; 14 nucleotides line up with TRBD2. Losses at the gene ends were 5 bases for V and 8 bases for J; bases not matched to a gene: 5. CDR3 length: 15 amino acids. Per the germline V gene, CDR1 is SGHTA and CDR2 is FQGTGA.

The V call is TRBV6-5, the J call TRBJ2-1; D is possibly TRBD2 (5 bases). Germline assignment: CDR1 MNHEY and CDR2 SVGAGI. The V gene lost 7 bases and the J gene lost 0 bases, with 7 bases spanning the gap. This CDR3 has 13 residues. CDR3 in amino acids: CASTRGSYNEQFF. In DNA, the CDR3 is TGTGCCAGCACACGGGGCTCCTACAATGAGCAGTTCTTC.

This clone was counted a few times. The CDR3 bases are TGTGCCAGCAGTTACCACCGGGACAGGGACTATGGCTACACCTTC. This sequence encodes CASSYHRDRDYGYTF. V usage is TRBV6-5 and J usage is TRBJ1-2, with 9 bases lining up with TRBD1. This CDR3 spans 15 amino acids. J was trimmed by 3 bases and V by 2 bases; bases with no gene match: 4. In germline, CDR1 is MNHEY, CDR2 SVGAGI.

This clone was counted once. The rearrangement links TRBV7-8 to TRBJ2-1; 7 bases line up with TRBD2. From germline, CDR1 is SGHVS and CDR2 FQNEAQ. J was trimmed by 1 base and V by 0 bases; bases with no gene match: 3. This CDR3 has 16 amino acids. The CDR3, as DNA: TGTGCCAGCAGCTTAGCGGGAGCGGGGTCCTACAATGAGCAGTTCTTC. This translates into CASSLAGAGSYNEQFF. Complete variable domain (other parts from reference TRBV7-8 and TRBJ2-1): GAGVSQSPRYKVAKRGQDVALRCDPISGHVSLFWYQQALGQGPEFLTYFQNEAQLDKSGLPSDRFFAERPEGSVSTLKIQRTQQEDSAVYLCASSLAGAGSYNEQFFGPGTRLTVL.

The chain links TRBV15 to TRBJ1-2, with a weak D call TRBD1 (6 bases). The CDR3 runs 14 residues. The germline V and J ends were trimmed by 5 bases and 2 bases, with 12 bases remaining between them. Germline assignment: CDR1 LNHNV and CDR2 YYDKDF (reference sequence). CDR3 protein: CATSRQVTNYGYTF. The DNA for the CDR3 is TGTGCCACCAGCCGACAGGTTACAAACTATGGCTACACCTTC.

The chain joins TRBV12-5 to TRBJ2-1, with D tentatively TRBD2 (6 bases). The CDR3 is made up of 10 amino acids. Germline V CDR1 and CDR2: LGHNT, FRNRAP. Trimming shortened V by 4 bases and J by 15 bases, and 10 bases separated the two germline ends. The CDR3 here is CASGSGVGFF. DNA for the CDR3: TGTGCTAGTGGTTCGGGGGTTGGGTTCTTC.

The rearrangement joins TRBV7-2 to TRBJ1-3; D is uncertain. Germline values: CDR1 SGHTA, CDR2 FQGNSA. The V end was cut by 6 bases, the J end by 4 bases, with 10 bases between. The CDR3 is 13 residues long. The CDR3 region is CASRRESGNTIYF. The CDR3 coding sequence is TGTGCCAGCAGGAGAGAGTCAGGAAACACCATATATTTT.